Sequencing of this T cell receptor (beta chain) was carried out in a study of T cell responses to AZD1222 COVID-19 vaccine. This clone was recorded only once. Its antigen is currently unknown. Clones were read by immunoSEQ multiplex PCR, and TCRdb kept only the in-frame ones, dropping some. Of roughly 120,000 clones listed, about 91% are singletons. Study findings and constraints: Per reports, nearly half of all spike-specific TCRs target regions that are unmutated in variants.

This TCR was sampled from an adult in good health. This sample comprised peripheral blood, obtained on day 0 of AZD1222 vaccination.

The CDR3 DNA is TGTGCCAGCAGCTTGATCGCCTGGGGGGGCCTCTGGACCGGGGAGCTGTTTTTT. This gives the protein CASSLIAWGGLWTGELFF. This chain links TRBV5-5 with TRBJ2-2, with TRBD2 as a possible D gene (7 bases). The CDR3 covers 18 residues. Trimming removed 1 base from V and 5 bases from J, with 21 bases in between. The germline gives CDR1 SGHKS, CDR2 YYEKEE (reference sequence).